The text below deals with one T cell receptor beta chain. These data are taken from a study of Ad26.COV2.S vaccination and SARS-CoV-2 variants. Study background: Doses of Ad26.COV2.S were injected into muscle once or twice, 56 days apart.

Using immunoSEQ multiplex PCR, the repertoire was profiled, and TCRdb retains in-frame clones only, with some absent. The table includes a few hundred thousand clones, 80% to 90% detected once. The V gene lost 7 bases and the J gene lost 5 bases, with 5 bases spanning the gap. Looked up from germline, CDR1 is LNHDA and CDR2 is SQIVND (reference sequence). The CDR3 is 11 residues long. Specified treatment: roughly 20 received Ad26.COV2.S at low or high dose, single or two shots; 5 received placebo; per-sample allocation not given. The investigators took samples on day 63 after the first vaccine or placebo injection.

The chain carries TRBV19 and TRBJ2-2; D gene ambiguous. Sample: peripheral blood, taken in a trial of Ad26.COV2.S vaccine versus placebo. The TCR was taken from a person between 18 and 59 years old who received the Ad26.COV2.S COVID-19 vaccine or a placebo. Here the CDR3 reads CASTGTGELFF. The CDR3 nucleotides are TGTGCCAGTACCGGTACCGGGGAGCTGTTTTTT.